The T cell receptor (beta chain) described here comes from a study of early T cells in non-severe SARS-CoV-2 infection. Study-wide background: The study sequenced bulk RNA from unsorted whole blood, with chains unpaired.

Study-wide points: Comparison of clonotypes with VDJdb favored anti-spike CD8 responses while missing private and CD4 specificities.

This clonotype has ten or more counts. Its matching antigen is unknown. With 3 bases removed from V and 4 bases from J, the gap between germline ends came to 12 bases. This CDR3 comprises 14 residues. Per the germline V gene, CDR1 is MNHEY and CDR2 is SMNVEV (reference sequence). Individually, cDNA molecules had unique molecular identifiers attached to them. TCRdb fed the 5' RACE reads into MiXCR, producing one record per CDR3 protein. In the table there are around 60,000 distinct CDR3 sequences, more than 9.5% of which are singletons. The source material was whole blood. This sequence joins TRBV27 and TRBJ1-1; the D is unclear. The receptor comes from an adult who was a healthcare worker with PCR-confirmed SARS-CoV-2 infection or an uninfected control (not recorded which). CDR3 DNA: TGTGCCAGCAGTTTTCGGGTGAGGACCACTGAAGCTTTCTTT. Protein: CASSFRVRTTEAFF.